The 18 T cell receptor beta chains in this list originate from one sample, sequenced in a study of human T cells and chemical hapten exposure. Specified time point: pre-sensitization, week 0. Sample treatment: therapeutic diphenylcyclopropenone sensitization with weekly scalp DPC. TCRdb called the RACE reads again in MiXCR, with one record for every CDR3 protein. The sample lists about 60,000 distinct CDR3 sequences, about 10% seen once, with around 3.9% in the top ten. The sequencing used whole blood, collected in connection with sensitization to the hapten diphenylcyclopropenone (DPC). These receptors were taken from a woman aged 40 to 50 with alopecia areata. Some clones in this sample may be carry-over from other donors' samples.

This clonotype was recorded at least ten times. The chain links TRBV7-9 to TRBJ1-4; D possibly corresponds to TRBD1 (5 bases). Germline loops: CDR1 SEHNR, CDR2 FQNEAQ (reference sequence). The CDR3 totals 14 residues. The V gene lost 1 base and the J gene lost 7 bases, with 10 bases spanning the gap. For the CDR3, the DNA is TGTGCCAGCAGCTTAGGGCAGGGTGGTGAAAAACTGTTTTTT. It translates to CASSLGQGGEKLFF.

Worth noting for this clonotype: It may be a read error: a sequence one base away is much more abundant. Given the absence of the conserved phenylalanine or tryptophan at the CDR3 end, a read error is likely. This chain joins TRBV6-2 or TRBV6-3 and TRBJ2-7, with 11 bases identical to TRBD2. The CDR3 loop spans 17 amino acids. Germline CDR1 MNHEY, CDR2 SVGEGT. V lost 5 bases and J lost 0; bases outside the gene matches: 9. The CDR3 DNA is TGTGCCAGCAGTCCCCCCGGGACTAGCGGCGTCTCCTACGAGCAGTACTCC. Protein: CASSPPGTSGVSYEQYS.

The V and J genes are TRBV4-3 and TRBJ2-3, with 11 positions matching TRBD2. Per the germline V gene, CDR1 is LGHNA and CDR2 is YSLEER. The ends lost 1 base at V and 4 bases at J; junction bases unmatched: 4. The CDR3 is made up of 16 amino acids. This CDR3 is CASSQGGLAEADTQYF. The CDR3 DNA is TGCGCCAGCAGCCAAGGGGGACTAGCGGAAGCAGATACGCAGTATTTT.

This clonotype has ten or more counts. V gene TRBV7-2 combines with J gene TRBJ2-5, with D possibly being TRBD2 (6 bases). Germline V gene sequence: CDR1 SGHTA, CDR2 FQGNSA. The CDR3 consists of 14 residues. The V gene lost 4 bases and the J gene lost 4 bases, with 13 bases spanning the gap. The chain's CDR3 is CASSSRLVTETQYF. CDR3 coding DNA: TGTGCCAGCAGCTCGCGACTAGTCACAGAGACCCAGTACTTC.

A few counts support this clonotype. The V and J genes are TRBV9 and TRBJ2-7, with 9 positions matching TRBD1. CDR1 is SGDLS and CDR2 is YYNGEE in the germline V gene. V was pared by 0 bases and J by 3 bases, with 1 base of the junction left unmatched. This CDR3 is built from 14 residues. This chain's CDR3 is CASSVGGQGYEQYF. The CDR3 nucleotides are TGTGCCAGCAGCGTAGGGGGACAGGGCTACGAGCAGTACTTC.

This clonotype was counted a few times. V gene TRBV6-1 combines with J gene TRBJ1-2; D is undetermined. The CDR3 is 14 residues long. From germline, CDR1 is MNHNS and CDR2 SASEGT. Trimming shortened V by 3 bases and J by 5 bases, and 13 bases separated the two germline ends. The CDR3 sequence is CASSEAVTSYGYTF. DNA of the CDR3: TGTGCCAGCAGTGAGGCAGTAACGTCTTATGGCTACACCTTC.

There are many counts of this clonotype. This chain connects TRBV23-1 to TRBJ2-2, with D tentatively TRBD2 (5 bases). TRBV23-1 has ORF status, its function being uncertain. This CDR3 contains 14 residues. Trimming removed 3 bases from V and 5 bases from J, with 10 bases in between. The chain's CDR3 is CASSHPERTGELFF. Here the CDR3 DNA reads TGCGCCAGCAGTCATCCAGAGCGGACCGGGGAGCTGTTTTTT.

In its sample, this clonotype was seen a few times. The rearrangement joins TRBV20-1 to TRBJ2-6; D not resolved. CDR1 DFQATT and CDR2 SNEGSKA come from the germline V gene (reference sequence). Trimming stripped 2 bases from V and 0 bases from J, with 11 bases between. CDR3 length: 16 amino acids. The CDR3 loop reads CSARPPGISGANVLTF. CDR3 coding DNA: TGCAGTGCTAGACCTCCCGGAATCTCTGGGGCCAACGTCCTGACTTTC.

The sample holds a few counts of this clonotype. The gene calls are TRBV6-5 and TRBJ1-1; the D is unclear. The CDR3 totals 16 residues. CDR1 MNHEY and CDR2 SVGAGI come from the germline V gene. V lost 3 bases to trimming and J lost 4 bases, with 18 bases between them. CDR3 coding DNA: TGTGCCAGCAGTTATGGTGGAGCGTCCCCGGGCACTGAAGCTTTCTTT. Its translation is CASSYGGASPGTEAFF.

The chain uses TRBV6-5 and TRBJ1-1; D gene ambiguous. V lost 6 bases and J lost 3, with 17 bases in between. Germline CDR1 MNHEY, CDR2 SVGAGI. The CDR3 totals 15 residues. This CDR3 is CASRREIGLYTEAFF. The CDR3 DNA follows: TGTGCCAGCAGGAGGGAGATTGGGCTCTACACTGAAGCTTTCTTT.

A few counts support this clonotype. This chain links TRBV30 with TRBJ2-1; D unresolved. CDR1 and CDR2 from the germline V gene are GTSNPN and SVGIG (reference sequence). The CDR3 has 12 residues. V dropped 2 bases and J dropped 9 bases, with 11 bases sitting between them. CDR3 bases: TGTGCCTGGAGTCCCCTCTTTGGTGAGCAGTTCTTC. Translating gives CAWSPLFGEQFF.

CDR3 sequence reads: CASSWRGSQETQYF. The CDR3 DNA sequence: TGTGCCAGCAGCTGGAGGGGCTCCCAAGAGACCCAGTACTTC. V and J are TRBV5-6 and TRBJ2-5, with D possibly TRBD2 on 6 matching bases. Germline-derived CDR1 and CDR2 are SGHDT and YYEEEE. The CDR3 contains 14 residues. V shed 3 bases and J shed 1 base, with 10 bases lying between them. Based on the CDR3 plus reference TRBV5-6 and TRBJ2-5, the full variable domain is DAGVTQSPTHLIKTRGQQVTLRCSPKSGHDTVSWYQQALGQGPQFIFQYYEEEERQRGNFPDRFSGHQFPNYSSELNVNALLLGDSALYLCASSWRGSQETQYFGPGTRLLVL.

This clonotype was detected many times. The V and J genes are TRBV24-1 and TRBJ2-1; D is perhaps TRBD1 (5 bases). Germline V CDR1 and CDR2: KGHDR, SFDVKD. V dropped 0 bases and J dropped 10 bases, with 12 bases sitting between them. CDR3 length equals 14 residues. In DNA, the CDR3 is TGTGCCACCAGTGATTTGGGCAGGGAAAGGGAGCAGTTCTTC. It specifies CATSDLGREREQFF.

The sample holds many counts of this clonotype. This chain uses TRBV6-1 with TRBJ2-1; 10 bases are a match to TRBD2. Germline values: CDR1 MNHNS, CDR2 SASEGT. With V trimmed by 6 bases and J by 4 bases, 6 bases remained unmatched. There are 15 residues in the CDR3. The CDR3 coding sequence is TGTGCCAGCAGCAGACTAGCGGGCCCATACAATGAGCAGTTCTTC. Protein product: CASSRLAGPYNEQFF.

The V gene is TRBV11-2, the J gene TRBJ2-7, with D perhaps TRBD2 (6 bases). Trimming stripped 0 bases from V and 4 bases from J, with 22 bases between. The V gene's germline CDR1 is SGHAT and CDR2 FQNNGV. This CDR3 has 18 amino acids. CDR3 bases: TGTGCCAGCAGCTTAGATTGGCAGGGAGGTTCAAGGTCGTACGAGCAGTACTTC. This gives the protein CASSLDWQGGSRSYEQYF.

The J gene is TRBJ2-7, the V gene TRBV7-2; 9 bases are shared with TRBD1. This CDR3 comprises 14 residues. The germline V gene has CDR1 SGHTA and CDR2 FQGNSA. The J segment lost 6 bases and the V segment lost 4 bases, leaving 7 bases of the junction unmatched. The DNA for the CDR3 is TGTGCCAGCAGCTCAATCGACAGGGGGGCCGAGCAGTACTTC. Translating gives CASSSIDRGAEQYF.

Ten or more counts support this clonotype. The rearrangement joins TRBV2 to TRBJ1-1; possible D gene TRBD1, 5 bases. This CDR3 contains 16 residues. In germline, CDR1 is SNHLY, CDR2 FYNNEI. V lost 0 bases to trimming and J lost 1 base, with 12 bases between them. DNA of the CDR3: TGTGCCAGCAGTGAAGCAAGGGGTTGGGAGAACACTGAAGCTTTCTTT. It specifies CASSEARGWENTEAFF. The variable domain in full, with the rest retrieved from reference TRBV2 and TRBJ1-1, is EPEVTQTPSHQVTQMGQEVILRCVPISNHLYFYWYRQILGQKVEFLVSFYNNEISEKSEIFDDQFSVERPDGSNFTLKIRSTKLEDSAMYFCASSEARGWENTEAFFGQGTRLTVV.

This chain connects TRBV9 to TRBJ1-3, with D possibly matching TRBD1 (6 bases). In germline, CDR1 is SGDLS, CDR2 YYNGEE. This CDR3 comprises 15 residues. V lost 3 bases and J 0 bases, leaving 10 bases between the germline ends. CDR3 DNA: TGTGCCAGCAGCGGCATGGACAGCTCTGGAAACACCATATATTTT. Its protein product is CASSGMDSSGNTIYF.